The present entry profiles one TCR beta chain with its context. The record originates from a study of blood T cell repertoires in COVID-19. For the study at large: Acute-phase and convalescent COVID-19 samples originated in the United States, Italy and Spain. In each case, the material was cDNA or gDNA derived from T cells, B-cell-depleted T cells, or PBMCs.

The CDR3 contains 16 residues. After removal of 1 base from V and 7 bases from J, the junction contained 8 bases not matched to a gene. In germline, CDR1 is SGHNT, CDR2 YENEEA. Per the original data handling: Counts of nucleated cells, estimated from reference gene primer amplification, were obtained. Here immunoSEQ multiplex PCR was the method, and the copy in TCRdb shows in-frame clones only, minus some. V, J and clone size were drawn from that table, and D and trimming were deduced from the DNA. Of about 44,000 clones listed, approximately 81% are singletons. The sequence derives from a woman in her seventies with acute or convalescent COVID-19. Sequenced: peripheral blood. V and J are TRBV11-3 and TRBJ2-1, with 9 bases fitting TRBD1. The CDR3 reads CASSLVGTGRMNEQFF. In DNA, the CDR3 is TGTGCCAGCAGCTTAGTTGGGACAGGGAGGATGAATGAGCAGTTCTTC.